This TCR beta chain was recovered during a study of blood T cell repertoires in COVID-19. Study context: Both acute and convalescent COVID-19 samples were obtained from the United States, Italy and Spain. T cells, B-cell-depleted T cells, or PBMCs supplied cDNA or gDNA.

Per the original methods: Scientists estimated how many nucleated cells there were by amplifying reference gene primers. Libraries were prepared by immunoSEQ multiplex PCR; TCRdb keeps only in-frame clonotypes and omits some of them. V and J calls and clone size follow that table, whereas D and trimming were derived from the DNA. The data contain some 130,000 clones, under 95% of them singletons. This clone was detected once. Sequencing used peripheral blood. The TCR was taken from a man aged 50 to 60 with active COVID-19.

In nucleotides, the CDR3 is TGTGCCAGCAGGTTGGGCTCCTGGGCCAATCAGCCCCAGCATTTT. Protein sequence: CASRLGSWANQPQHF. This chain uses TRBV2 with TRBJ1-5; no reliable D call. The ends were cut back, 6 bases at V and 3 bases at J, with 15 bases in the middle. This CDR3 contains 15 residues. The germline gives CDR1 SNHLY, CDR2 FYNNEI.